What follows is one TCR beta chain and its context. Its antigen is unknown. A 6-nucleotide sample barcode was carried by the UMIs, which template switching added. Each CDR3 protein gets one entry in TCRdb, which reprocessed the 5' RACE reads and gives no DNA. The repertoire table contains around 210,000 distinct CDR3 sequences. The data were taken from a study of monozygotic twins with inflammatory bowel disease. This CDR3 has 11 amino acids. The germline V gene has CDR1 SNHLY and CDR2 FYNNEI. Study-level results: Healthy twins shared more clonotypes with others than IBD patients, most markedly active ones. The analysis yielded no support for one strong signal or clonotype associated with IBD. Healthy co-twins, by inverse Simpson, had higher TCRbeta diversity than their siblings with IBD.

This chain links TRBV2 with TRBJ1-1; absent DNA, TCRdb's TRBD1 call cannot be checked. The TCR was taken from a human donor with ulcerative colitis or Crohn's disease, or a healthy co-twin of an affected twin (not recorded which). The source material was blood. The CDR3 loop is CASSTGSEAFF.